This T cell receptor beta chain was retrieved from a study of cytomegalovirus exposure and HLA in healthy donors. The CDR3 is made up of 17 amino acids. Trimming cost V 0 bases and J 0 bases, with 17 bases left between them. Germline V gene data show CDR1 as GTSNPN and CDR2 as SVGIG (reference sequence). This PCR relied on a set of 60 Vbeta primers and 13 Jbeta primers. The repertoire was sequenced with immunoSEQ multiplex PCR; TCRdb's copy has only in-frame clones and lacks some. The table lists about 140,000 clones, roughly 70% of them singletons, with 3% to 4% in the top ten. In the case of this clone: The antigen remains undetermined.

Overall study findings and caveats: It is likely that the observed cluster of highly shared sequence variants was a sequencing artifact. Previously analyzed data showed that most TCR beta V segments were productive at a frequency of about 87% or about 30%. In vitro experiments confirmed that three CMV-associated chains were specific for CMV antigens.

This sequence was found in a male donor in good health and CMV-seronegative. The specimen sequenced was PBMCs. The chain carries TRBV30 and TRBJ1-1; D gene ambiguous. The CDR3 is CAWSVVFGRFMNTEAFF. Here the CDR3 DNA reads TGTGCCTGGAGTGTAGTTTTCGGCAGGTTCATGAACACTGAAGCTTTCTTT. The variable domain in full, completed from reference TRBV30 and TRBJ1-1, reads SQTIHQWPATLVQPVGSPLSLECTVEGTSNPNLYWYRQAAGRGLQLLFYSVGIGQISSEVPQNLSASRPQDRQFILSSKKLLLSDSGFYLCAWSVVFGRFMNTEAFFGQGTRLTVV.